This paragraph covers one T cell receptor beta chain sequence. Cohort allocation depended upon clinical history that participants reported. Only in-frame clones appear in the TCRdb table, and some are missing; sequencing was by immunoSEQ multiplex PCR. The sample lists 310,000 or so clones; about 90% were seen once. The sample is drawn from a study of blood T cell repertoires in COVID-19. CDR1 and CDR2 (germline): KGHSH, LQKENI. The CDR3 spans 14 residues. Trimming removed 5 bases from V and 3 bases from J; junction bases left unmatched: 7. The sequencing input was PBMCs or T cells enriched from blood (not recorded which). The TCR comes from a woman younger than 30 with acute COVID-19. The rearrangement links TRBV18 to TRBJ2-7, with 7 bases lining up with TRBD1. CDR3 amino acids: CASSDGQVHYEQYF. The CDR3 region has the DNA TGTGCCAGCTCAGACGGACAGGTCCACTACGAGCAGTACTTC.